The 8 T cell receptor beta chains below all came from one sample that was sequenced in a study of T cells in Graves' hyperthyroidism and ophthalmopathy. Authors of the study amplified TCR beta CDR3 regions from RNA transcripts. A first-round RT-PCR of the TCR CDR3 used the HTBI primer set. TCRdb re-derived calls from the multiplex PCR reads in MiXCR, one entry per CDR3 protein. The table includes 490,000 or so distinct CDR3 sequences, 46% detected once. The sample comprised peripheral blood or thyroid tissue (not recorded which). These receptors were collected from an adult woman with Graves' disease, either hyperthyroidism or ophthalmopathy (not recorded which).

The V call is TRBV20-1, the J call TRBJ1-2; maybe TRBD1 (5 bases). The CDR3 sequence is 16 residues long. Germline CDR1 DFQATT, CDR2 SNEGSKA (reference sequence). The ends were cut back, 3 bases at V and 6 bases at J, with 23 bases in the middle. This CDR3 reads CSASHGRTTGDDGYTF. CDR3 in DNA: TGCAGTGCTAGCCACGGGAGGACCACCGGGGACGATGGCTACACCTTC.

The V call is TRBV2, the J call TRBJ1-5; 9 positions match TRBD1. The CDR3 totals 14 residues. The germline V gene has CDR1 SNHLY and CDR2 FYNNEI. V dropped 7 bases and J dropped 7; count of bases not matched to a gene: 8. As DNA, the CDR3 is TGTGCCAGCAACACAGGGGGCGCAGGACAGCCCCAGCATTTT. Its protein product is CASNTGGAGQPQHF. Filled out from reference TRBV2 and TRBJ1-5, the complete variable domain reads EPEVTQTPSHQVTQMGQEVILRCVPISNHLYFYWYRQILGQKVEFLVSFYNNEISEKSEIFDDQFSVERPDGSNFTLKIRSTKLEDSAMYFCASNTGGAGQPQHFGDGTRLSIL.

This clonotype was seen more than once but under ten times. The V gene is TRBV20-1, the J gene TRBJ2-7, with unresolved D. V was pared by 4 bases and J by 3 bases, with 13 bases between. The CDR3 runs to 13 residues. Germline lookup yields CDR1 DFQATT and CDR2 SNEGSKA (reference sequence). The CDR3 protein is CSATTPRSYEQYF. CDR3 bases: TGCAGTGCTACAACCCCCCGTAGCTACGAGCAGTACTTC.

The CDR3 spells CSVSRDLNTEAFF. CDR3 coding DNA: TGCAGCGTTTCAAGGGATCTGAACACTGAAGCTTTCTTT. This sequence joins TRBV29-1 and TRBJ1-1, with D hard to call. Germline V CDR1 and CDR2: SQVTM, ANQGSEA. This CDR3 spans 13 amino acids. V was pared by 5 bases and J by 0 bases, with 10 bases between.

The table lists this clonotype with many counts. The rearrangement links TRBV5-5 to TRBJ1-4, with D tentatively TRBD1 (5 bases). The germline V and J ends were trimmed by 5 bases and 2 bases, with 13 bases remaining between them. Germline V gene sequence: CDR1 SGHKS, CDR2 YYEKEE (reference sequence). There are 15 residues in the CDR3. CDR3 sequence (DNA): TGTGCCAGCAGGCACTACGGACATACTAATGAAAAACTGTTTTTT. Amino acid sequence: CASRHYGHTNEKLFF.

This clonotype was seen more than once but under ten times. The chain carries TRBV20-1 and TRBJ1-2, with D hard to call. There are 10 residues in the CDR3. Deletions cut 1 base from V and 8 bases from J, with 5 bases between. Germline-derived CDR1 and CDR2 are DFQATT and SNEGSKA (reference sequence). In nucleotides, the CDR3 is TGCAGTGCTAGAGCCCGGGGCTACACCTTC. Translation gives CSARARGYTF.

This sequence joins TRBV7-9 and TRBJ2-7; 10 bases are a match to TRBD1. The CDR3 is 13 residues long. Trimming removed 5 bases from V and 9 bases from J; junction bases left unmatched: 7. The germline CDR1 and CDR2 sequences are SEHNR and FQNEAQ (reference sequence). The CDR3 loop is CASSPSGTGVQYF. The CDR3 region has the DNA TGTGCCAGCAGCCCCTCCGGGACAGGGGTGCAGTACTTC.

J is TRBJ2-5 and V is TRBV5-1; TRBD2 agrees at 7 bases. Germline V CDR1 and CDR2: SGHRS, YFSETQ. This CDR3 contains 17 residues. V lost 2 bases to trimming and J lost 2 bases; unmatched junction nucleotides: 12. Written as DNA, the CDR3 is TGCGCCAGCAGCTTTAGGGTAGCGGGCGCTCCACAAGAGACCCAGTACTTC. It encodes CASSFRVAGAPQETQYF.